A single sample is the source of the 27 T cell receptor beta chains below, sequenced in a study of response to subunit inactivated influenza vaccine. MiXCR, applied by TCRdb to the RT-PCR reads, yields one record per CDR3 protein. The data contain over 650,000 distinct CDR3 sequences, around 20% of them seen just once; the ten biggest clones take up 11%. The sequencing here drew on PBMCs from blood, taken more than 4 days after vaccination. These TCRs come from a man aged 45 to 65 who received an inactivated influenza vaccine.

The chain has TRBV7-8 and TRBJ2-3, with unresolved D. CDR3 length: 13 residues. CDR1 is SGHVS, CDR2 FQNEAQ, per germline. The ends were cut back, 8 bases at V and 1 base at J, with 10 bases in the middle. In DNA, the CDR3 is TGTGCCAGCCTAAGCGCGGGCACAGATACGCAGTATTTT. Protein sequence: CASLSAGTDTQYF.

This chain links TRBV12-3 or TRBV12-4 with TRBJ2-5; D uncertain. V dropped 6 bases and J dropped 4 bases, with 15 bases sitting between them. The CDR3 is 14 residues long. The DNA for the CDR3 is TGTGCCAGCAGCACCCCGCGGCCCCCAGAGACCCAGTACTTC. Protein product: CASSTPRPPETQYF.

As DNA, the CDR3 is TGCGCCAGCAGCCAAGACGGCGGACAGCTCAATGAAAAACTGTTTTTT. It is translated as CASSQDGGQLNEKLFF. The chain is built from TRBV4-3 and TRBJ1-4; tentative D call: TRBD1 (6 bases). The CDR3 is 16 amino acids. Per germline, CDR1 LGHNA and CDR2 YSLEER. V lost 0 bases, J lost 5 bases, and 13 bases lay in between.

V is TRBV20-1 and J is TRBJ2-7; 7 bases are a match to TRBD2. From germline, CDR1 is DFQATT and CDR2 SNEGSKA (reference sequence). V lost 3 bases, J lost 2 bases, and 7 bases stayed unmatched. The CDR3 is 14 amino acids. This chain's CDR3 is CSASPSGLTYEQYF. The DNA for the CDR3 is TGCAGTGCTAGCCCTAGCGGTTTGACCTACGAGCAGTACTTC.

This clonotype turned up a few times. The chain employs TRBV6-2 or TRBV6-3 and TRBJ2-2; 8 nucleotides align to TRBD2. Germline V CDR1 and CDR2: MNHEY, SVGEGT. The V segment lost 4 bases and the J segment 0 bases; nucleotides outside the gene matches: 7. CDR3 size: 17 residues. CDR3 sequence: CASSSAGDFANTGELFF. CDR3 nucleotides: TGTGCCAGCAGTTCAGCGGGAGATTTCGCGAACACCGGGGAGCTGTTTTTT.

The chain has TRBV20-1 and TRBJ1-6; 8 nucleotides match TRBD1. Trimming took 1 base from V and 8 from J; bases not matched to a gene: 4. The germline V gene encodes CDR1 DFQATT and CDR2 SNEGSKA (reference sequence). CDR3 size: 14 residues. The CDR3 spells CSARATGEYSPLHF. The CDR3 DNA follows: TGCAGTGCTAGAGCGACAGGGGAGTATTCACCCCTCCACTTT.

This clonotype was observed a few times. The rearrangement links TRBV24-1 to TRBJ1-5, with D perhaps matching TRBD1 (5 bases). CDR1 is KGHDR, CDR2 SFDVKD, per germline. V gave up 5 bases and J gave up 2 bases, with 6 bases separating them. The CDR3 loop spans 13 amino acids. The CDR3 region has the DNA TGTGCCACCAGTGCGACAGGCAATCAGCCCCAGCATTTT. This gives the protein CATSATGNQPQHF.

Only a few counts were recorded for this clonotype. The chain combines TRBV6-5 with TRBJ2-7, with a weak D call TRBD1 (5 bases). The V end lost 0 bases, the J end lost 3 bases, and 18 bases lay between the germline ends. The germline gives CDR1 MNHEY, CDR2 SVGAGI. This CDR3 region has 17 residues. Here the CDR3 reads CASSYSTDNLPVYEQYF. CDR3 nucleotide sequence: TGTGCCAGCAGTTACTCGACAGACAACCTACCAGTCTACGAGCAGTACTTC.

This clonotype was seen only a few times. The chain is built from TRBV11-2 and TRBJ2-2; weak D call: TRBD2 (5 bases). In germline, CDR1 is SGHAT, CDR2 FQNNGV. V gave up 5 bases and J gave up 9 bases, with 13 bases separating them. The CDR3 contains 13 residues. CDR3 bases: TGTGCCAGCAGCCTCTTGCGGGTCTGGGAGCTGTTTTTT. This translates into CASSLLRVWELFF.

This clonotype showed up just a few times. The chain carries TRBV7-2 and TRBJ2-3, with 8 positions matching TRBD2. The CDR3 runs to 17 residues. Germline lookup yields CDR1 SGHTA and CDR2 FQGNSA. Trimming removed 1 base from V and 2 bases from J; junction bases left unmatched: 8. The CDR3 nucleotides are TGTGCCAGCAGCTTAGAGCCGGGACTAGTGTTCACAGATACGCAGTATTTT. This sequence encodes CASSLEPGLVFTDTQYF.

This clonotype was detected only a few times. The V gene is TRBV5-1, the J gene TRBJ2-2, with D perhaps matching TRBD2 (5 bases). V was trimmed by 4 bases and J by 5 bases, leaving 9 bases between them. The CDR3 consists of 13 residues. CDR1 and CDR2 from the germline V gene are SGHRS and YFSETQ. The CDR3, as DNA: TGCGCCAGCAGCCGGGAATCTACCGGGGAGCTGTTTTTT. Its translation is CASSRESTGELFF.

This chain uses TRBV27 with TRBJ2-5; TRBD2 matches 10 bases. Germline V lookup: CDR1 MNHEY, CDR2 SMNVEV (reference sequence). The CDR3 is made up of 18 amino acids. With 5 bases clipped from V and 1 base from J, the junction kept 13 bases outside the gene matches. The CDR3 nucleotides are TGTGCCAGCAGTCCCTCCTTTCTAGCGGGGGTCCTCCAAGAGACCCAGTACTTC. This gives the protein CASSPSFLAGVLQETQYF.

This clonotype was detected a few times. The chain recombines TRBV6-5 with TRBJ2-7; the D gene is possibly TRBD2 (5 bases). Germline V gene data show CDR1 as MNHEY and CDR2 as SVGAGI. The CDR3 runs to 14 residues. V was clipped by 3 bases and J by 4 bases, with 13 bases between them. CDR3: CASSYSGLGYEQYF. DNA for the CDR3: TGTGCCAGCAGTTATAGTGGACTTGGATACGAGCAGTACTTC.

This chain links TRBV7-9 with TRBJ2-1; D call uncertain. Germline V CDR1 and CDR2: SEHNR, FQNEAQ (reference sequence). V was pared by 6 bases and J by 0 bases, with 9 bases between. This CDR3 contains 14 residues. CDR3 coding DNA: TGTGCCAGCAGTGGGTTGGGCTCCTACAATGAGCAGTTCTTC. This translates into CASSGLGSYNEQFF.

This clonotype was seen only a few times. The gene calls are TRBV11-2 and TRBJ1-5; D remains ambiguous. V lost 2 bases and J 9 bases, leaving 26 bases between the germline ends. Per germline, CDR1 SGHAT and CDR2 FQNNGV. This CDR3 comprises 18 residues. CDR3 sequence: CASSLSSVGSTPERPQHF. In DNA form, the CDR3 reads TGTGCCAGCAGCTTAAGTTCTGTGGGATCTACCCCTGAACGGCCCCAGCATTTT.

This sequence joins TRBV4-2 and TRBJ2-3; 9 nucleotides agree with TRBD1. The CDR3 length is 17 residues. The germline V gene has CDR1 LGHNA and CDR2 YNFKEQ. The V and J ends lost 0 bases and 4 bases, in that order; junction bases with no gene match: 8. CDR3 DNA: TGTGCCAGCAGCCAAGATTTCTGGGGACAGGGCTCAGATACGCAGTATTTT. Translating gives CASSQDFWGQGSDTQYF.

The chain has TRBV6-1 and TRBJ2-3; D possibly matches TRBD1 or TRBD2 (5 bases each). The CDR3 runs to 16 residues. V dropped 6 bases and J dropped 0 bases, with 16 bases sitting between them. Germline-derived CDR1 and CDR2 are MNHNS and SASEGT. The CDR3 coding sequence is TGTGCCAGCAGGCCGAGGGGCCCCGGTAGCACAGATACGCAGTATTTT. This translates into CASRPRGPGSTDTQYF.

The chain combines TRBV15 with TRBJ2-5; D remains unclear. CDR3 length: 13 amino acids. Trimming removed 0 bases at V and 5 bases at J, with 7 bases between. Per the germline V gene, CDR1 is LNHNV and CDR2 is YYDKDF (reference sequence). The CDR3 DNA sequence: TGTGCCACCAGCAGAGAGGTATCGGAGACCCAGTACTTC. It yields the protein CATSREVSETQYF.

This chain joins TRBV12-3 or TRBV12-4 and TRBJ2-7; 9 nucleotides agree with TRBD1. Germline trimming cut 10 bases from V and 6 bases from J; bases unmatched to any gene: 10. CDR3 length: 13 amino acids. In nucleotides, the CDR3 is TGTGCCACCCTCCGGACAGGGGTTCGCGAGCAGTACTTC. Its translation is CATLRTGVREQYF.

This clonotype was seen more than once but under ten times. This rearrangement joins TRBV3-1 to TRBJ2-5; 14 bases line up with TRBD2. Germline assignment: CDR1 LGHDT and CDR2 YNNKEL (reference sequence). CDR3 length: 20 residues. The trim removed 3 bases at V and 3 bases at J, leaving 15 bases unmatched. CDR3 nucleotides: TGTGCCAGCAGCCACCCGCAAGTGACTAGCGGGGGGGCAGATGAAGAGACCCAGTACTTC. Translated: CASSHPQVTSGGADEETQYF.

The CDR3 sequence is CASSLVRDRYEQYF. CDR3 bases: TGTGCCAGCAGTTTAGTCCGGGACAGGTACGAGCAGTACTTC. This chain uses TRBV12-3 or TRBV12-4 with TRBJ2-7; 8 nucleotides line up with TRBD1. V trimming: 1 base; J trimming: 4 bases; junction bases outside the gene matches: 3. CDR3 length: 14 residues.

This chain joins TRBV4-2 and TRBJ2-3; 11 positions match TRBD2. The CDR3 covers 16 residues. Germline V lookup: CDR1 LGHNA, CDR2 YNFKEQ. Germline trimming cut 1 base from V and 3 bases from J; bases unmatched to any gene: 3. The CDR3 protein is CASSQVSGGATDTQYF. Written as DNA, the CDR3 is TGTGCCAGCAGCCAAGTTAGCGGGGGGGCGACAGATACGCAGTATTTT.

This clonotype has ten or more counts. J is TRBJ1-5 and V is TRBV27; unclear D gene. The CDR3 totals 17 residues. Trimming pared 4 bases from V and 1 base from J, leaving 17 bases between. Germline V gives CDR1 MNHEY, CDR2 SMNVEV (reference sequence). The DNA for the CDR3 is TGTGCCAGCAGTTCGGAACATCAAGACAAGAGCAATCAGCCCCAGCATTTT. Amino acids: CASSSEHQDKSNQPQHF.

The V and J genes are TRBV21-1 and TRBJ2-5; the D segment call TRBD1 is taken from the table without a DNA check. TRBV21-1 is assigned pseudogene status. The CDR3 has 17 amino acids. The CDR3 DNA is TGTGCCAGCAGCAAAGCGCTCACGGCACGGACAGAAGAGACCCAGTACTTC. Its protein is CASSKALTARTEETQYF.

In this sample, this clonotype turned up once. The junction differs from germline at one of its ends, possibly a read error. The gene calls are TRBV12-3 or TRBV12-4 and TRBJ2-2; 10 nucleotides line up with TRBD2. The CDR3 totals 15 residues. CDR3 sequence reads: CASSSGGADTGVLFF. CDR3 sequence (DNA): TGTGCCAGCAGTAGCGGGGGGGCCGACACCGGGGTGCTGTTTTTT.

V is TRBV5-1 and J is TRBJ2-7, with TRBD1 matching 10 bases. The CDR3 totals 14 residues. V dropped 3 bases and J dropped 5; count of bases not matched to a gene: 5. The V gene's germline CDR1 is SGHRS and CDR2 YFSETQ. The CDR3 protein is CASSWRDRGDEQYF. The CDR3 DNA follows: TGCGCCAGCAGCTGGCGGGACAGGGGCGACGAGCAGTACTTC.

The CDR3 protein is CASISPVNPDHYGYTF. DNA for the CDR3: TGTGCCAGCATCTCCCCCGTGAACCCGGACCACTATGGCTACACCTTC. The chain combines TRBV7-9 with TRBJ1-2; no firm D call. The ends were cut back, 7 bases at V and 3 bases at J, with 21 bases in the middle. CDR3 size: 16 residues. Looked up from germline, CDR1 is SEHNR and CDR2 is FQNEAQ (reference sequence).